This passage covers 2 T cell receptor beta chains from one sample sequenced in a study of T cells after yellow fever vaccination. MiXCR, applied by TCRdb to the 5' RACE reads, yields one record per CDR3 protein. Here the sample spans about 240,000 distinct CDR3 sequences, less than 9% being singletons. Source: CD4+ T cells sorted from PBMCs, taken 15 days after the yellow fever booster vaccination. These receptors all stem from a man aged 25-40 years who received the YFV17D yellow fever vaccine.

This clonotype was seen at least ten times. J is TRBJ2-1 and V is TRBV20-1; 11 bases match TRBD2. CDR3 size: 17 residues. Unmatched junction bases numbered 15, after V lost 8 bases and J lost 3 bases. Germline values: CDR1 DFQATT, CDR2 SNEGSKA (reference sequence). This chain's CDR3 is CSLKGTSGTIGYNEQFF. CDR3 bases: TGCAGTCTAAAGGGGACTAGCGGCACTATCGGCTACAATGAGCAGTTCTTC.

The sample holds many counts of this clonotype. The CDR3 sequence: CASKDGRTIGEQYF. The CDR3 DNA reads as TGTGCCAGCAAGGACGGGAGGACCATTGGGGAGCAGTACTTC. This sequence joins TRBV3-1 and TRBJ2-7; TRBD2 agrees at 7 bases. CDR1 LGHDT and CDR2 YNNKEL come from the germline V gene (reference sequence). The V and J ends lost 7 bases and 7 bases, in that order; junction bases with no gene match: 13. The CDR3 length is 14 residues.